The 3 T cell receptor beta chains given below trace back to one sample, sequenced in a study of shared clonotypes between healthy human individuals. The data were produced by immunoSEQ multiplex PCR, yet TCRdb's version contains in-frame clones alone and is incomplete. The sample consists of over 950,000 clones, 70% to 80% of them appearing once. What was sequenced was memory CD4+ T cells from PBMCs. As to subset: CD45RA-negative fraction. All receptors come from a man in his late teens or twenties in good health. Some clones in this sample may be carry-over from other donors' samples.

This sequence joins TRBV29-1 and TRBJ2-5; D gene ambiguous. This CDR3 is built from 14 residues. Germline V gene lookup returns CDR1 SQVTM and CDR2 ANQGSEA. The V end lost 1 base, the J end lost 1 base, and 10 bases lay between the germline ends. CDR3 residues: CSVEGVGSQETQYF. CDR3 nucleotide sequence: TGCAGCGTTGAAGGGGTAGGATCCCAAGAGACCCAGTACTTC.

V and J are TRBV5-1 and TRBJ2-5; the D gene is possibly TRBD1 (6 bases). CDR3 length equals 15 residues. Germline V gene data show CDR1 as SGHRS and CDR2 as YFSETQ. V was cut by 0 bases and J by 3 bases, with 12 bases left in between. The CDR3 spells CASSLASGAEETQYF. The CDR3 DNA reads as TGCGCCAGCAGCTTGGCCTCAGGGGCTGAAGAGACCCAGTACTTC.

V is TRBV19 and J is TRBJ2-7, with D possibly being TRBD1 (6 bases). Trimming shortened V by 4 bases and J by 5 bases, and 15 bases separated the two germline ends. The germline V gene encodes CDR1 LNHDA and CDR2 SQIVND (reference sequence). The CDR3 length is 14 residues. The CDR3, as DNA: TGTGCCAGTAGTAACTACGCAGGGGAAAACGAGCAGTACTTC. Amino acid sequence: CASSNYAGENEQYF.